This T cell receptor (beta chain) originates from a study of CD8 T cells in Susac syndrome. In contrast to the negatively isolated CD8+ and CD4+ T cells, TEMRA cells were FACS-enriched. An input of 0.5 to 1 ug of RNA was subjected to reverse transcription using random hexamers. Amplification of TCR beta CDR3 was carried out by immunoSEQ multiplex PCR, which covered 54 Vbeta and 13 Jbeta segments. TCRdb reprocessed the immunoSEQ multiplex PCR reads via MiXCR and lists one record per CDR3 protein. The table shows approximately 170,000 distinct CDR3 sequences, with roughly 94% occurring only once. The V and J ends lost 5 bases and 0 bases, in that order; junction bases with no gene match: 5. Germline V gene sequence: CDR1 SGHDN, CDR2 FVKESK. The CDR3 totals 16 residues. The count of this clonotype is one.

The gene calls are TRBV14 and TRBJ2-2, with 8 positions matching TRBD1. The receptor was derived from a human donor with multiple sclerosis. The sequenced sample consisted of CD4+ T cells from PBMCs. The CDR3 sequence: CASSYRQGTNTGELFF. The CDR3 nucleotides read TGTGCCAGCAGCTATCGACAGGGGACGAACACCGGGGAGCTGTTTTTT.